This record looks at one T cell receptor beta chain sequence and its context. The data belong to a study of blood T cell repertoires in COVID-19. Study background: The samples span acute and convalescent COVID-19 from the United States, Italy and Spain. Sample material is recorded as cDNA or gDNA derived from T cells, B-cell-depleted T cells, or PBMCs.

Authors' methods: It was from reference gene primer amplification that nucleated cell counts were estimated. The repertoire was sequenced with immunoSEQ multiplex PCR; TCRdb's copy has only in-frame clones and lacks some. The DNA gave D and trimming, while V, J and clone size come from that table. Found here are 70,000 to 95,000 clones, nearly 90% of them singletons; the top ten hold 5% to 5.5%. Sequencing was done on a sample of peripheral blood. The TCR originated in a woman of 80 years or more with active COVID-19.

CDR3 nucleotide sequence: TGCAGTGCTAGTGGGGGACTAGCGAGGGGCCATACGCAGTATTTT. This translates into CSASGGLARGHTQYF. This chain uses TRBV20-1 with TRBJ2-3; 10 bases match TRBD2. The CDR3 runs to 15 residues. Germline V gene data show CDR1 as DFQATT and CDR2 as SNEGSKA (reference sequence). Trimming removed 3 bases from V and 7 bases from J; junction bases left unmatched: 10.